This paragraph reports one T cell receptor beta chain. Germline V lookup: CDR1 MGHDK, CDR2 SYGVNS. Trimming left V 4 bases short and J 3 bases short, with 16 bases between. This CDR3 comprises 15 residues. Repertoires were generated with immunoSEQ multiplex PCR, while TCRdb's copy carries only in-frame clones and drops some. The table has some 320,000 clones, just under 90% seen once; the top ten hold around 10%. This specimen comes from a study of blood T cell repertoires in COVID-19. Whole-study context: Acute and convalescent COVID-19 specimens originated in the United States, Italy and Spain. From T cells, B-cell-depleted T cells, or PBMCs came the material, which was cDNA or gDNA.

V usage is TRBV25-1 and J usage is TRBJ2-7, with D perhaps matching TRBD2 (5 bases). The source is a woman in her 30s with COVID-19, enrolled during active disease. What was sequenced was peripheral blood. CDR3 amino acids: CASSGVGVGSYEQYF. CDR3 bases: TGTGCCAGCAGTGGGGTCGGGGTCGGAAGCTACGAGCAGTACTTC.